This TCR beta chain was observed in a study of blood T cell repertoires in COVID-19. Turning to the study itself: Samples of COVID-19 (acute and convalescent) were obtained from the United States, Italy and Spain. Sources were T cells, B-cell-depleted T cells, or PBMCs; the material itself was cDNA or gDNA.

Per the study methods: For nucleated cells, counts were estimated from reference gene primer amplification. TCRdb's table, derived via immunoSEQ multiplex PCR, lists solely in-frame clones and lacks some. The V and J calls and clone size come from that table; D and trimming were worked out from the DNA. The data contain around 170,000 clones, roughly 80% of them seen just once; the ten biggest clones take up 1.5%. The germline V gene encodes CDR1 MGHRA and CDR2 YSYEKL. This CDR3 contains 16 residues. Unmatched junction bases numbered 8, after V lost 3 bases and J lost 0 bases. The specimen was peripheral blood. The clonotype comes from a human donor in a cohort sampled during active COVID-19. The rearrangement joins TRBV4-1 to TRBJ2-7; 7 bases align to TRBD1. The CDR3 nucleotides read TGCGCCAGCAGCCACGAAAAGACAGGGAGCTCCTACGAGCAGTACTTC. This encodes CASSHEKTGSSYEQYF.